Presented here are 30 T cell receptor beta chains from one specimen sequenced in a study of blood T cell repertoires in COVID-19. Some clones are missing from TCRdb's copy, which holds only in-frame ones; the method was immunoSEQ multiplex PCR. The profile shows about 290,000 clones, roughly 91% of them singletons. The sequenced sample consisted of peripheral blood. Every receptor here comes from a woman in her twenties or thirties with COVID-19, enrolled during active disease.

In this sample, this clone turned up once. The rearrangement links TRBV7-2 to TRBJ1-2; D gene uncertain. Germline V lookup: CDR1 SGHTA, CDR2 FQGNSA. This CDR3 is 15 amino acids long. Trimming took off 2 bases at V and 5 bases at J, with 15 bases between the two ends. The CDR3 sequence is CASSLSVGVRYGYTF. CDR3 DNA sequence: TGTGCCAGCAGCTTATCGGTCGGGGTACGGTATGGCTACACCTTC.

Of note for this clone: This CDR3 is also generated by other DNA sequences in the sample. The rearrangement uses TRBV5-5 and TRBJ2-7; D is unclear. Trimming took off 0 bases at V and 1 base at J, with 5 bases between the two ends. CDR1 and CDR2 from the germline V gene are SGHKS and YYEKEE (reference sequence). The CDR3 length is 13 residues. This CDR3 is CASSLGSSYEQYF. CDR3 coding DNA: TGTGCCAGCAGCTTGGGTAGTTCCTACGAGCAGTACTTC.

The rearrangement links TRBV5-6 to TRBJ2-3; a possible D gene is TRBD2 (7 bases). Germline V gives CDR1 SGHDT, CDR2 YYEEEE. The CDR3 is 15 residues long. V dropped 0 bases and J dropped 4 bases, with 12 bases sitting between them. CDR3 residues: CASSLVRGAADTQYF. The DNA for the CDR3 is TGTGCCAGCAGCTTGGTTCGGGGGGCGGCAGATACGCAGTATTTT.

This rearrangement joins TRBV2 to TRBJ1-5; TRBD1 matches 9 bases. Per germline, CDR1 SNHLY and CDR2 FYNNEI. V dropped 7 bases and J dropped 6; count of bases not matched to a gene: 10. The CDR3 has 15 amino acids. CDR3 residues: CASNPTGGGIQPQHF. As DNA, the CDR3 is TGTGCCAGCAACCCGACAGGGGGAGGGATTCAGCCCCAGCATTTT.

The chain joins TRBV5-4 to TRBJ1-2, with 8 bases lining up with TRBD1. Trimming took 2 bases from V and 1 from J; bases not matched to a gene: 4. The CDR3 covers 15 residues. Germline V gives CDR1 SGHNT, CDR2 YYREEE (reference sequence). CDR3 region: CASSFRTGINYGYTF. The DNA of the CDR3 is TGTGCCAGCAGCTTCCGGACAGGGATTAACTATGGCTACACCTTC.

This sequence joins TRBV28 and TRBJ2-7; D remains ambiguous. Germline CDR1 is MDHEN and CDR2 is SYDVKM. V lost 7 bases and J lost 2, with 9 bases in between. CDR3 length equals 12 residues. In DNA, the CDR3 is TGTGCCAGCAACTCATTCGCCTACGAGCAGTACTTC. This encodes CASNSFAYEQYF.

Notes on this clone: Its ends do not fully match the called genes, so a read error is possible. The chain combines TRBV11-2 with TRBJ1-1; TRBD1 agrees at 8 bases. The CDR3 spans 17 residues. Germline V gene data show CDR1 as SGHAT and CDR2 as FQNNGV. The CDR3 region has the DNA TGTGCCAGCAGCTACCGGGGAGGGAGACAGGGGAACCCTGAAGCTTTCTTT. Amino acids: CASSYRGGRQGNPEAFF.

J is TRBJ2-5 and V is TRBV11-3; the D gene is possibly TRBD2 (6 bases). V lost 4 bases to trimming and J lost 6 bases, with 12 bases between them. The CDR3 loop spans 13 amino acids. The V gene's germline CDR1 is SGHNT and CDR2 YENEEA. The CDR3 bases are TGTGCCAGCAGCTGGGGGGACGAAAAGACCCAGTACTTC. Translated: CASSWGDEKTQYF.

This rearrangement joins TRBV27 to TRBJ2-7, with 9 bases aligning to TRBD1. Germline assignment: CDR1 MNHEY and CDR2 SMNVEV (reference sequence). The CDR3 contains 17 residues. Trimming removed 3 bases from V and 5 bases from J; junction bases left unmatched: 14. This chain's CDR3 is CASSFSSPGTGFDEQYF. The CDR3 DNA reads TGTGCCAGCAGTTTCTCCTCCCCCGGGACAGGGTTCGACGAGCAGTACTTC.

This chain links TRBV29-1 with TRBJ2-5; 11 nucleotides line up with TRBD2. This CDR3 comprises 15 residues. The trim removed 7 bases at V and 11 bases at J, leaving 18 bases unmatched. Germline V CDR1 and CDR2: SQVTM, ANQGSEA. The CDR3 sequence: CSAPSPLAGGTGQYF. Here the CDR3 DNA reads TGCAGCGCCCCCTCCCCCCTAGCGGGGGGCACCGGGCAGTACTTC.

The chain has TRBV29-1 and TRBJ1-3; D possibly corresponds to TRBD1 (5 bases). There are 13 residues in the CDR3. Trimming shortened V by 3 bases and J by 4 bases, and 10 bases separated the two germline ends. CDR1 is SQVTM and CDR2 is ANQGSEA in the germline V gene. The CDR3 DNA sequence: TGCAGCGTTGAGGGGCTATCGGGAAACACCATATATTTT. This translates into CSVEGLSGNTIYF. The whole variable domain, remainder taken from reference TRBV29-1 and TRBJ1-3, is SAVISQKPSRDICQRGTSLTIQCQVDSQVTMMFWYRQQPGQSLTLIATANQGSEATYESGFVIDKFPISRPNLTFSTLTVSNMSPEDSSIYLCSVEGLSGNTIYFGEGSWLTVV.

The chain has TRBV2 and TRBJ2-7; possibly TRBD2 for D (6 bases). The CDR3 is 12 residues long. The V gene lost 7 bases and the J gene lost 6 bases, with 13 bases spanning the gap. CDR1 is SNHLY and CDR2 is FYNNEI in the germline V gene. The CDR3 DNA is TGTGCCAGCACCCTGGCGGGAACCGAGCAGTACTTC. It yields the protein CASTLAGTEQYF.

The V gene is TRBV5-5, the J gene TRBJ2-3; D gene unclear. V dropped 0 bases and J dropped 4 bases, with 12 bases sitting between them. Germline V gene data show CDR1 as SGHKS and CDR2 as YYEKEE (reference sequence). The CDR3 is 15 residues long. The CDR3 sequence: CASSLGLRVADTQYF. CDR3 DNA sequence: TGTGCCAGCAGCTTGGGCCTTCGGGTCGCAGATACGCAGTATTTT.

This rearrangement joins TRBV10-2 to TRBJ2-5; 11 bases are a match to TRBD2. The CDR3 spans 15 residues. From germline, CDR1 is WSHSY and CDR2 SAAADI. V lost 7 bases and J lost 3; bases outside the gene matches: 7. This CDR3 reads CASTDFSGGEETQYF. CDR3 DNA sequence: TGCGCCAGCACCGACTTTAGCGGGGGGGAAGAGACCCAGTACTTC.

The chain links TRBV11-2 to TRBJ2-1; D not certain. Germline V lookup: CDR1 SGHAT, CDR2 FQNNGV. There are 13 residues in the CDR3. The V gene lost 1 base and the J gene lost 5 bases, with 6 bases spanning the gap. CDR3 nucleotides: TGTGCCAGCAGCTTAGGGCTGGACAATGAGCAGTTCTTC. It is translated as CASSLGLDNEQFF.

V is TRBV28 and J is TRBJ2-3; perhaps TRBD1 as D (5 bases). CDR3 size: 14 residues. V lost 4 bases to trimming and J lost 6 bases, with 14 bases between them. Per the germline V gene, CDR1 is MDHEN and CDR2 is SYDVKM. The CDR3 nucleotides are TGTGCCAGCAGTTCGTCAGGGTTGAGGGATACGCAGTATTTT. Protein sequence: CASSSSGLRDTQYF. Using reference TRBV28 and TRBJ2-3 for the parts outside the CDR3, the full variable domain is DVKVTQSSRYLVKRTGEKVFLECVQDMDHENMFWYRQDPGLGLRLIYFSYDVKMKEKGDIPEGYSVSREKKERFSLILESASTNQTSMYLCASSSSGLRDTQYFGPGTRLTVL.

Written as DNA, the CDR3 is TGTGCCAGCAGCTCCCAGTTCGGGGGAAATGAAAAACTGTTTTTT. Protein product: CASSSQFGGNEKLFF. J is TRBJ1-4 and V is TRBV11-2, with D possibly being TRBD1 (5 bases). V lost 4 bases and J 5 bases, leaving 14 bases between the germline ends. CDR1 is SGHAT and CDR2 is FQNNGV in the germline V gene. The CDR3 runs to 15 residues.

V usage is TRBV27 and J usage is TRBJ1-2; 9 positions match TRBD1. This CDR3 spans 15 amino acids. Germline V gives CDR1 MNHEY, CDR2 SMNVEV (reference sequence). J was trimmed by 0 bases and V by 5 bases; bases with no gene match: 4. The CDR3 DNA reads TGTGCCAGCAGTGCAACAGGGGGCCCTAACTATGGCTACACCTTC. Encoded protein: CASSATGGPNYGYTF.

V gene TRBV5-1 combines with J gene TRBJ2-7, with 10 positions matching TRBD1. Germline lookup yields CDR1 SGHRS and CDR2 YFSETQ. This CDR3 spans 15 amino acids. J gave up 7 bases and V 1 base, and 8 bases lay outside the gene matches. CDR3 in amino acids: CASSLMGQGRKEQYF. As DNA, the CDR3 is TGCGCCAGCAGCTTGATGGGACAGGGGAGGAAAGAGCAGTACTTC.

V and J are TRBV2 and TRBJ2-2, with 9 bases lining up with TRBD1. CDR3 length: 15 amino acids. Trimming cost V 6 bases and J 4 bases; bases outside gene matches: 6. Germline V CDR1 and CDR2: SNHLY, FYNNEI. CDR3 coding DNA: TGTGCCAGCAGGGCGACAGGGGGGGTCACCGGGGAGCTGTTTTTT. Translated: CASRATGGVTGELFF.

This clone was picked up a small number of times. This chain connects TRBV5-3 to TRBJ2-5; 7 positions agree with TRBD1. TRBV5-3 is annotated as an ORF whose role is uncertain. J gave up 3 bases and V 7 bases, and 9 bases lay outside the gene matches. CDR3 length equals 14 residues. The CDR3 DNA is TGTGCCAGACAACAGGGGAACTTTGAAGAGACCCAGTACTTC. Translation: CARQQGNFEETQYF.

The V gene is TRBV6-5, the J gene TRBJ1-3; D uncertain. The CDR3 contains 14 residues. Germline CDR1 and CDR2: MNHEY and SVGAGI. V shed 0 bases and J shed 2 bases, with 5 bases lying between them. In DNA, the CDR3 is TGTGCCAGCAGTTACTCGGCAGCTGGAAACACCATATATTTT. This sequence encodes CASSYSAAGNTIYF.

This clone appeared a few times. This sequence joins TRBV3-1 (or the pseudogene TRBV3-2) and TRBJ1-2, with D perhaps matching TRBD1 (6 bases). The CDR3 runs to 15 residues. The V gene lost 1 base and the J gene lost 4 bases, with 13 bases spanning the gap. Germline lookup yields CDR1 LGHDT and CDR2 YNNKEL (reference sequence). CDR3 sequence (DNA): TGTGCCAGCAGCCAAGTTGGACAGCGACTCTATGGCTACACCTTC. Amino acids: CASSQVGQRLYGYTF.

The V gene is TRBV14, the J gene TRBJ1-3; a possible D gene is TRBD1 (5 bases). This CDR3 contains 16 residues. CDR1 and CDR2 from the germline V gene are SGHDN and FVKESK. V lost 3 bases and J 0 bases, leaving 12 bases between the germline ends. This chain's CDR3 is CASSHLGQLSGNTIYF. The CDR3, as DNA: TGTGCCAGCAGCCATTTAGGACAACTCTCTGGAAACACCATATATTTT.

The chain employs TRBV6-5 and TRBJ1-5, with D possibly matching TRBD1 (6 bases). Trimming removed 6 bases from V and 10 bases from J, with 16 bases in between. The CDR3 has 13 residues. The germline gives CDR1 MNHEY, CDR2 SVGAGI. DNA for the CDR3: TGTGCCAGCAGGAAGGACAGTGGTAGCCCCCAGCATTTT. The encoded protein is CASRKDSGSPQHF.

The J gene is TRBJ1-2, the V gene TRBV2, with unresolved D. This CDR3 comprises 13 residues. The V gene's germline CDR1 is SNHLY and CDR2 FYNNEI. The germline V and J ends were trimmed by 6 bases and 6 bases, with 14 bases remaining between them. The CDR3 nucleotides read TGTGCCAGCAGACTAGGACGGTTGAATGGCTACACCTTC. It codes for CASRLGRLNGYTF.

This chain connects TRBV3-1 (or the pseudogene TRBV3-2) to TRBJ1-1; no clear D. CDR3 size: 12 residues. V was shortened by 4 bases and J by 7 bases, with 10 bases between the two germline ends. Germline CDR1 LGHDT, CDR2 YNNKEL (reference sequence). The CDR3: CASSLYQREAFF. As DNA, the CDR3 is TGTGCCAGCAGCCTTTACCAGCGTGAAGCTTTCTTT.

The CDR3 DNA reads TGTGCCAGCAGCTGGGGAGGAGGGCAAGAGACCCAGTACTTC. This codes for CASSWGGGQETQYF. This chain links TRBV7-9 with TRBJ2-5; D possibly corresponds to TRBD2 (6 bases). The CDR3 loop spans 14 amino acids. Germline V gene lookup returns CDR1 SEHNR and CDR2 FQNEAQ (reference sequence). Trimming shortened V by 4 bases and J by 2 bases, and 11 bases separated the two germline ends. Full variable domain (missing parts from reference TRBV7-9 and TRBJ2-5): DTGVSQNPRHKITKRGQNVTFRCDPISEHNRLYWYRQTLGQGPEFLTYFQNEAQLEKSRLLSDRFSAERPKGSFSTLEIQRTEQGDSAMYLCASSWGGGQETQYFGPGTRLLVL.

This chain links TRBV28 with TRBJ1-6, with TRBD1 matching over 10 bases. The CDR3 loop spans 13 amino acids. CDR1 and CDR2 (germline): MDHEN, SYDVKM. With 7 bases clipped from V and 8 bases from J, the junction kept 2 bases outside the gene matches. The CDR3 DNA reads TGTGCCAGCATTGGACAGGGGGATTCACCCCTCCACTTT. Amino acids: CASIGQGDSPLHF.

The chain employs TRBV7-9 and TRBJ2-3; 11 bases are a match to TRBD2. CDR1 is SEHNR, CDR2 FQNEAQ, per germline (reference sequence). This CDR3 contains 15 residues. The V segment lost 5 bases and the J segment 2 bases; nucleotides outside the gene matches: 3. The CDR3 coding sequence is TGTGCCAGCAGCGTGGGACTAGCGGACACAGATACGCAGTATTTT. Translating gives CASSVGLADTDTQYF.